One sample yielded the 26 T cell receptor beta chains listed below, sequenced in a study of shared clonotypes between healthy human individuals. Sequenced by immunoSEQ multiplex PCR; TCRdb stores in-frame clones only, minus some. The sample holds approximately 1.9 million clones; around 95% are singletons and the top ten take more than 1.5%. CD45RO-negative cells were positively selected for CCR7, leaving out terminally differentiated effector memory CD45RA+ cells. Sequencing input: naive CD8+ T cells from PBMCs. These receptors all come from a man aged 18 to 35 in good health. Some clones in this sample may be carry-over from other donors' samples.

This clone has just one count. The chain couples TRBV27 to TRBJ2-7; 7 nucleotides agree with TRBD2. Germline CDR1 reads MNHEY; CDR2 reads SMNVEV (reference sequence). After removal of 8 bases from V and 1 base from J, the junction contained 14 bases not matched to a gene. There are 16 residues in the CDR3. This CDR3 reads CASGISAGPLSYEQYF. In DNA form, the CDR3 reads TGTGCCAGCGGGATCTCAGCGGGACCCCTTTCCTACGAGCAGTACTTC.

As concerns this clone: This sample also contains other DNA sequences that code for the same CDR3. The genes are TRBV27 and TRBJ2-7; D is unclear. The CDR3 spans 13 residues. The V end lost 0 bases, the J end lost 4 bases, and 7 bases lay between the germline ends. Germline loops: CDR1 MNHEY, CDR2 SMNVEV (reference sequence). The CDR3 is CASSLSPSYEQYF. In nucleotides, the CDR3 is TGTGCCAGCAGTTTATCCCCATCTTACGAGCAGTACTTC.

The rearrangement links TRBV6-5 to TRBJ2-3; D not certain. The ends were cut back, 10 bases at V and 6 bases at J, with 14 bases in the middle. Germline CDR1 reads MNHEY; CDR2 reads SVGAGI. This CDR3 is built from 12 residues. The CDR3 spells CATRGSPDTQYF. CDR3 coding DNA: TGTGCCACTAGAGGTAGTCCCGATACGCAGTATTTT.

As for this clone: In the same sample, other DNA sequences code for this CDR3. This rearrangement joins TRBV6-1 to TRBJ1-1; maybe TRBD1 (5 bases). V was shortened by 3 bases and J by 0 bases, with 5 bases between the two germline ends. Germline V lookup: CDR1 MNHNS, CDR2 SASEGT. The CDR3 is made up of 13 amino acids. CDR3 bases: TGTGCCAGCAGTGAGACAGTGAACACTGAAGCTTTCTTT. It is translated as CASSETVNTEAFF.

Here the CDR3 DNA reads TGTGCCAGCAGTTACAATCCCAGCGGGAGACCTGAGCAGTTCTTC. Translated: CASSYNPSGRPEQFF. The chain couples TRBV6-5 to TRBJ2-1, with 8 bases fitting TRBD2. Losses at the gene ends were 2 bases for V and 9 bases for J; bases not matched to a gene: 9. The CDR3 spans 15 residues. Germline CDR1 is MNHEY and CDR2 is SVGAGI.

This clone was picked up a small number of times. The chain has TRBV27 and TRBJ1-1; 7 nucleotides line up with TRBD1. The germline V gene encodes CDR1 MNHEY and CDR2 SMNVEV (reference sequence). V dropped 6 bases and J dropped 2; count of bases not matched to a gene: 6. CDR3 size: 14 residues. The CDR3 DNA sequence: TGTGCCAGCAGCGCGACAGGGTTAAACACTGAAGCTTTCTTT. Translated, it gives CASSATGLNTEAFF.

The rearrangement links TRBV7-2 to TRBJ2-7, with D perhaps matching TRBD1 (5 bases). Germline CDR1 SGHTA, CDR2 FQGNSA. Trimming pared 6 bases from V and 1 base from J, leaving 13 bases between. The CDR3 spans 14 residues. CDR3 residues: CASSAGLRSYEQYF. In nucleotides, the CDR3 is TGTGCCAGCAGTGCAGGGTTACGGTCCTACGAGCAGTACTTC.

Only one count was recorded for this clone. This chain connects TRBV4-1 to TRBJ1-3; D unclear. V lost 2 bases to trimming and J lost 6 bases, with 14 bases between them. Per germline, CDR1 MGHRA and CDR2 YSYEKL. The CDR3 is 15 amino acids. CDR3 residues: CASSQQPGSVNTIYF. The DNA for the CDR3 is TGCGCCAGCAGCCAACAGCCGGGGTCAGTAAACACCATATATTTT.

The genes are TRBV7-6 and TRBJ1-2; the match to TRBD1 covers 8 bases. V shed 3 bases and J 8 bases; nucleotides not matched to a gene: 5. The length of the CDR3 is 13 residues. Germline V gene sequence: CDR1 SGHVS, CDR2 FNYEAQ. CDR3 nucleotides: TGTGCCAGCAGCTTGGACAGGGAAGGAGGCTACACCTTC. Translating it yields CASSLDREGGYTF.

The rearrangement uses TRBV29-1 and TRBJ2-1; TRBD2 aligns across 7 bases. Germline V lookup: CDR1 SQVTM, CDR2 ANQGSEA. The CDR3 runs to 12 residues. V lost 4 bases and J lost 9; bases outside the gene matches: 6. CDR3 DNA: TGCAGCGTTGTCTGGGCGGGAGTTGAGCAGTTCTTC. Protein: CSVVWAGVEQFF.

CDR3 nucleotides: TGTGCCAGCAGTGGGGCGCCGGGGTTGGAGGGCTACACCTTC. It yields the protein CASSGAPGLEGYTF. The rearrangement joins TRBV6-5 to TRBJ1-2, with D maybe TRBD1 (5 bases). Germline assignment: CDR1 MNHEY and CDR2 SVGAGI. The V and J ends lost 5 bases and 8 bases respectively, with 18 bases between them. There are 14 residues in the CDR3.

V and J are TRBV30 and TRBJ1-4, with 10 bases identical to TRBD1. The germline CDR1 and CDR2 sequences are GTSNPN and SVGIG (reference sequence). V was pared by 0 bases and J by 5 bases, with 15 bases of the junction left unmatched. The CDR3 covers 19 residues. The CDR3 DNA is TGTGCCTGGAGTGTATCGCTGTTGGGACAGGGGCAAAGGAATGAAAAACTGTTTTTT. As protein: CAWSVSLLGQGQRNEKLFF.

V usage is TRBV6-5 and J usage is TRBJ1-5; 7 bases align to TRBD1. This CDR3 spans 15 amino acids. Germline loops: CDR1 MNHEY, CDR2 SVGAGI. V shed 5 bases and J 2 bases; nucleotides not matched to a gene: 6. The CDR3 loop reads CASSPRDSGNQPQHF. CDR3 coding DNA: TGTGCCAGCAGTCCCCGGGACAGCGGCAATCAGCCCCAGCATTTT.

The J gene is TRBJ1-2, the V gene TRBV7-9; D may be TRBD1 (5 bases). Germline assignment: CDR1 SEHNR and CDR2 FQNEAQ (reference sequence). V was clipped by 2 bases and J by 8 bases, with 24 bases between them. The CDR3 sequence is 17 residues long. CDR3 bases: TGTGCCAGCAGCTTAAAGGGGACGGCTCGCAATTCCAGGGGCTACACCTTC. As protein: CASSLKGTARNSRGYTF. The full variable domain, in which reference TRBV7-9 and TRBJ1-2 provide the parts outside the CDR3, is DTGVSQNPRHKITKRGQNVTFRCDPISEHNRLYWYRQTLGQGPEFLTYFQNEAQLEKSRLLSDRFSAERPKGSFSTLEIQRTEQGDSAMYLCASSLKGTARNSRGYTFGSGTRLTVV.

The chain uses TRBV29-1 and TRBJ1-1; D remains ambiguous. There are 12 residues in the CDR3. With 0 bases removed from V and 6 bases from J, the gap between germline ends came to 8 bases. The germline gives CDR1 SQVTM, CDR2 ANQGSEA. CDR3 sequence (DNA): TGCAGCGTTGAAGATCGGGAGCCTGAAGCTTTCTTT. Its protein is CSVEDREPEAFF.

The rearrangement links TRBV11-2 to TRBJ1-2; unclear D gene. V shed 0 bases and J shed 2 bases, with 10 bases lying between them. The CDR3 consists of 15 residues. Germline V lookup: CDR1 SGHAT, CDR2 FQNNGV. CDR3 sequence reads: CASSLEPGINYGYTF. The CDR3 nucleotides are TGTGCCAGCAGCTTAGAGCCGGGGATAAACTATGGCTACACCTTC.

The chain couples TRBV21-1 to TRBJ1-1. TRBV21-1 is marked as a pseudogene. The CDR3 spans 15 residues. The CDR3 sequence is CASSKKASLNTEAFF. CDR3 in DNA: TGTGCCAGCAGCAAAAAGGCCAGCCTGAACACTGAAGCTTTCTTT.

The genes are TRBV5-6 and TRBJ1-1; D unresolved. The CDR3 contains 13 residues. Trimming removed 3 bases at V and 1 base at J, with 7 bases between. CDR1 and CDR2 (germline): SGHDT, YYEEEE. CDR3 in DNA: TGTGCCAGCAGCTGGGAAGAGAACACTGAAGCTTTCTTT. The encoded protein is CASSWEENTEAFF.

The chain joins TRBV28 to TRBJ2-1; tentatively, D is TRBD2 (6 bases). The V gene lost 3 bases and the J gene lost 6 bases, with 21 bases spanning the gap. CDR3 size: 17 residues. CDR1 MDHEN and CDR2 SYDVKM come from the germline V gene. The CDR3 sequence: CASSLDRGAYRANEQFF. DNA of the CDR3: TGTGCCAGCAGTTTGGATCGCGGGGCATACCGGGCCAATGAGCAGTTCTTC.

V is TRBV13 and J is TRBJ2-7; D might be TRBD2 (5 bases). This CDR3 comprises 13 residues. Trimming removed 4 bases at V and 2 bases at J, with 9 bases between. Looked up from germline, CDR1 is PRHDT and CDR2 is FYEKMQ (reference sequence). The DNA of the CDR3 is TGTGCCAGCAGCTCGGACGGGGCCTACGAGCAGTACTTC. Encoded protein: CASSSDGAYEQYF.

V gene TRBV4-1 combines with J gene TRBJ1-2; D remains unclear. The CDR3 consists of 13 residues. V lost 2 bases, J lost 9 bases, and 13 bases lay in between. Germline-derived CDR1 and CDR2 are MGHRA and YSYEKL. CDR3 in DNA: TGCGCCAGCAGCCAAACGTCGTGGGATCGCTACACCTTC. It codes for CASSQTSWDRYTF.

The chain uses TRBV7-3 and TRBJ1-2; 7 bases match TRBD1. The V gene end was trimmed by 0 bases and the J gene end by 2 bases; junction bases not matched to a gene: 0. Germline CDR1 is SGHTA and CDR2 is FQGTGA. The CDR3 is 14 amino acids. CDR3 sequence reads: CASSLTQGNYGYTF. DNA of the CDR3: TGTGCCAGCAGCTTAACACAGGGGAACTATGGCTACACCTTC. The full variable domain, completed using reference TRBV7-3 and TRBJ1-2, is GAGVSQTPSNKVTEKGKYVELRCDPISGHTALYWYRQSLGQGPEFLIYFQGTGAADDSGLPNDRFFAVRPEGSVSTLKIQRTERGDSAVYLCASSLTQGNYGYTFGSGTRLTVV.

This clone was detected once. The chain has TRBV29-1 and TRBJ2-1; D call uncertain. The CDR3 has 10 amino acids. V gave up 8 bases and J gave up 5 bases, with 7 bases separating them. The V gene's germline CDR1 is SQVTM and CDR2 ANQGSEA. CDR3 region: CSSRNNEQFF. CDR3 DNA: TGCAGCTCTCGCAACAATGAGCAGTTCTTC.

V gene TRBV9 combines with J gene TRBJ1-2; 9 bases are shared with TRBD1. Germline CDR1 is SGDLS and CDR2 is YYNGEE. J lost 8 bases, V lost 6 bases, and 14 bases had no gene match. The CDR3 loop spans 15 amino acids. CDR3 in amino acids: CASTPSGTGIEGYTF. The CDR3 DNA reads as TGTGCCAGCACCCCCTCCGGGACAGGGATTGAAGGCTACACCTTC.

The chain couples TRBV27 to TRBJ2-1, with 8 bases lining up with TRBD2. The germline CDR1 and CDR2 sequences are MNHEY and SMNVEV (reference sequence). Trimming removed 0 bases from V and 0 bases from J; junction bases left unmatched: 10. This CDR3 has 19 residues. The CDR3 loop reads CASSLSASGPLGSYNEQFF. For the CDR3, the DNA is TGTGCCAGCAGTTTATCTGCTAGCGGGCCCCTCGGCTCCTACAATGAGCAGTTCTTC.

The chain couples TRBV6-6 to TRBJ2-7; 12 bases map to TRBD1. Germline CDR1 MNHNY, CDR2 SVGAGI (reference sequence). CDR3 length equals 16 residues. The J segment lost 5 bases and the V segment lost 4 bases, leaving 9 bases of the junction unmatched. The CDR3, as DNA: TGTGCCAGCAGTTCGCAAGGGACAGGGGGCGCGAACGAGCAGTACTTC. Translation gives CASSSQGTGGANEQYF.